This TCR beta chain was captured in a study of metastatic and nonmetastatic thyroid tumors. This clone was found many times. TCRdb re-called clones via MiXCR from the PCR reads. In the table there are just under 45,000 clones, approximately 3% of which are singletons. The CDR3 length is 16 residues. CDR1 is SNHLY and CDR2 is FYNNEI in the germline V gene. V was shortened by 1 base and J by 4 bases, with 16 bases between the two germline ends. Prior to thyroid surgery, none of the patients had received any treatment. This receptor was obtained from a female donor with papillary thyroid cancer or a benign thyroid nodule (not recorded which). Some clones in this sample may be carry-over from other donors' samples. The chain joins TRBV2 to TRBJ2-5, with D perhaps given as TRBD1 or TRBD2 (6 bases each). Sequenced input: blood. The CDR3 DNA sequence: TGTGCCAGCAGTGAAGAGGGGGGAACATGGGGAGAGACCCAGTACTTC. It codes for CASSEEGGTWGETQYF.